This TCR beta chain was found in a study of Ad26.COV2.S vaccination and SARS-CoV-2 variants. Treatment reported: some 20 received Ad26.COV2.S at low or high dose, single or two shots; 5 received placebo; per-sample allocation not given. Specimens were obtained on day 63 following the first vaccine or placebo injection. The vaccine antigen was prefusion-stabilized Wuhan SARS-CoV-2 spike. The CDR3 runs to 12 residues. V was trimmed by 5 bases and J by 2 bases, leaving 5 bases between them. In germline, CDR1 is LNHDA, CDR2 SQIVND (reference sequence). Study conclusions and caveats: Participants in the vaccine arm had higher spike-specific TCR breadth; placebo recipients had lower. Overall T cell responses may have been underestimated by the analyses of TCR breadth and depth.

About this clone: Its antigen is currently unknown.

Profiling relied on immunoSEQ multiplex PCR, and the TCRdb table lists in-frame clones only, not all of them. The sample shows 500,000 or so clones, about 88% of them seen only once. The TCR sequence derives from a person aged 18-60 years who received the Ad26.COV2.S COVID-19 vaccine or a placebo. The chain carries TRBV19 and TRBJ2-3, with unresolved D. This material consisted of peripheral blood, taken in a trial of Ad26.COV2.S vaccine versus placebo. The DNA of the CDR3 is TGTGCCAGTAGTTCATACACAGATACGCAGTATTTT. It yields the protein CASSSYTDTQYF.